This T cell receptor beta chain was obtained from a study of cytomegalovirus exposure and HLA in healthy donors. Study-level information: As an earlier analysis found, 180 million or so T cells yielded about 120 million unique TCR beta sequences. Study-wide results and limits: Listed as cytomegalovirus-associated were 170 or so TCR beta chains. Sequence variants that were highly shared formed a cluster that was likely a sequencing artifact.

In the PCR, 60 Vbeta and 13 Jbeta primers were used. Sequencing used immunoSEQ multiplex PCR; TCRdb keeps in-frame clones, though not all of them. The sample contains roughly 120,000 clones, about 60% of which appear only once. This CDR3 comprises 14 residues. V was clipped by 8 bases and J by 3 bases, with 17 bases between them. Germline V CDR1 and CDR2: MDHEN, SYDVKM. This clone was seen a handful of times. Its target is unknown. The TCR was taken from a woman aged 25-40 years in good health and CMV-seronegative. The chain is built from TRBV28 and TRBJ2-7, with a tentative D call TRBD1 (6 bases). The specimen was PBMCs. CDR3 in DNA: TGTGCCAGCGAGACCGGGACACTAGGCTACGAGCAGTACTTC. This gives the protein CASETGTLGYEQYF. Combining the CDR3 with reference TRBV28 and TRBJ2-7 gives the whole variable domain DVKVTQSSRYLVKRTGEKVFLECVQDMDHENMFWYRQDPGLGLRLIYFSYDVKMKEKGDIPEGYSVSREKKERFSLILESASTNQTSMYLCASETGTLGYEQYFGPGTRLTVT.